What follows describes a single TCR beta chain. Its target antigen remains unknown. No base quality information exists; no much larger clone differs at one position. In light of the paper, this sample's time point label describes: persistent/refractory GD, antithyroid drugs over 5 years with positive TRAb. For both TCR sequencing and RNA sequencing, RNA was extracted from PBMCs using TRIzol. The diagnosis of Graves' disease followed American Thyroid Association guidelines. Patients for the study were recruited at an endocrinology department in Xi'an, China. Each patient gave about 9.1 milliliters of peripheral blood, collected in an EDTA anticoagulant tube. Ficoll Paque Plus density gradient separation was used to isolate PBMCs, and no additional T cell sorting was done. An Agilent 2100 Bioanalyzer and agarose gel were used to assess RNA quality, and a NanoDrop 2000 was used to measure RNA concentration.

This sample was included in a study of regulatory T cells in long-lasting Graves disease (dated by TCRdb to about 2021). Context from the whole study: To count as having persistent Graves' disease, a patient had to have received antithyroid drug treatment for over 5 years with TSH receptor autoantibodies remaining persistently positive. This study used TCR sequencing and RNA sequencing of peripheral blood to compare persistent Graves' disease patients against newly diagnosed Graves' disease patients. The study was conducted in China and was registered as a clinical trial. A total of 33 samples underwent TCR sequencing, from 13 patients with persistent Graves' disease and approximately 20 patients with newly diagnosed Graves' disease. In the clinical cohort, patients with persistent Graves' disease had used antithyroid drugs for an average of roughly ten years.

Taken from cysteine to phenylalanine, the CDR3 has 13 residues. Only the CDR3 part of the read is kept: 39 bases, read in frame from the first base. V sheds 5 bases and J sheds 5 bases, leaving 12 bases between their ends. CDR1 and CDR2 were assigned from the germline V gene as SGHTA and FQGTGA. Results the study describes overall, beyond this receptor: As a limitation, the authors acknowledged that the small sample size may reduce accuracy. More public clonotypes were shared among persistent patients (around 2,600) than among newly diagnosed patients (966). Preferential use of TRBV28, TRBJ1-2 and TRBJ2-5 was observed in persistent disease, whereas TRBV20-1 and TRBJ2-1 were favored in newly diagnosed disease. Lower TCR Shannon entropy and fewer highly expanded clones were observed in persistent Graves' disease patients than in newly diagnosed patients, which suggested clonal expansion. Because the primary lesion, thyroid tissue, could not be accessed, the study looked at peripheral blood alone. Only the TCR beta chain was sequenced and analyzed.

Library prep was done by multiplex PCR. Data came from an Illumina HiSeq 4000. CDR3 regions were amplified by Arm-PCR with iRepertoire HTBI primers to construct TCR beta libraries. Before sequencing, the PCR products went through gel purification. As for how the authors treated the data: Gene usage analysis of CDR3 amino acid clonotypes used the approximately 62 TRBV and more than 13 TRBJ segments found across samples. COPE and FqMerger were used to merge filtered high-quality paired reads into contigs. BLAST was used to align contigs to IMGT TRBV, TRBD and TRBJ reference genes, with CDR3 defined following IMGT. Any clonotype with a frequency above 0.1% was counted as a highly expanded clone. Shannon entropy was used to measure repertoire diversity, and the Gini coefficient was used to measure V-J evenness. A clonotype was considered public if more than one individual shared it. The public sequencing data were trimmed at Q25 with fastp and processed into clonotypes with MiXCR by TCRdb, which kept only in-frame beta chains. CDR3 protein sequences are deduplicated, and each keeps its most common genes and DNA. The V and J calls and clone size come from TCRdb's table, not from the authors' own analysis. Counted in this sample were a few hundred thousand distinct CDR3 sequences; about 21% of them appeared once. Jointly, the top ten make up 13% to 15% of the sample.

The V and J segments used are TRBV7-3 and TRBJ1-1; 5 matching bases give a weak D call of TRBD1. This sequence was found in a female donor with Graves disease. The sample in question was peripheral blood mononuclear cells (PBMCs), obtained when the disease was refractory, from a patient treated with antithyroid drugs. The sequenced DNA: TGTGCCAGCAGCCCAGAGGGGTTGACTGAAGCTTTCTTT. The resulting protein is CASSPEGLTEAFF. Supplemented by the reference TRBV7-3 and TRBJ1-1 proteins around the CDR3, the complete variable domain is GAGVSQTPSNKVTEKGKYVELRCDPISGHTALYWYRQSLGQGPEFLIYFQGTGAADDSGLPNDRFFAVRPEGSVSTLKIQRTERGDSAVYLCASSPEGLTEAFFGQGTRLTVV.